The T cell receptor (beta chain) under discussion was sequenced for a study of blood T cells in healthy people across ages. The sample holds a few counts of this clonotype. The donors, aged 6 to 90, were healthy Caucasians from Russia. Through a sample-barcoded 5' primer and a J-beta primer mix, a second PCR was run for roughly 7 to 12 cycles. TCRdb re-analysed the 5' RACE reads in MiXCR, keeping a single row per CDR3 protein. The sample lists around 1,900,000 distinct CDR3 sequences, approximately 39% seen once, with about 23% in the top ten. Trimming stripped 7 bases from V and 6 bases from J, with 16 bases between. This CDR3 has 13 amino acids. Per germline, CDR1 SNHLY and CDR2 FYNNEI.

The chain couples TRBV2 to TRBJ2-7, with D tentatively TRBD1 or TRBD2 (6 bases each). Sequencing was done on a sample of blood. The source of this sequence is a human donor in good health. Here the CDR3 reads CASIGGLTGEQYF. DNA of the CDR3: TGTGCCAGCATCGGGGGCTTAACGGGCGAGCAGTACTTC.